The entry that follows covers one T cell receptor (beta chain) sequence. The data are from a study of blood T cell repertoires in COVID-19. Germline CDR1 is GTSNPN and CDR2 is SVGIG (reference sequence). CDR3 length equals 14 residues. Trimming removed 4 bases from V and 1 base from J, with 13 bases in between. TCRdb's copy holds only in-frame clones and misses some; the assay was immunoSEQ multiplex PCR. The sample lists under 100,000 clones, 89% occurring once. V is TRBV30 and J is TRBJ1-1, with a tentative D call TRBD1 (6 bases). The origin of this receptor is a man aged 55-75 years with COVID-19, enrolled during active disease. The sequencing sample was made of peripheral blood. The CDR3 is CAWIRGSENTEAFF. DNA of the CDR3: TGTGCCTGGATCAGGGGATCAGAGAACACTGAAGCTTTCTTT.